This T cell receptor beta chain was sequenced for a study of CD8+ T cells in alopecia areata. PBMCs, the starting material, were the source of sorted CD4+ and CD8+ T cells. RNA, once extracted, was reverse transcribed into cDNA for use as the sequencing template. The data were produced by immunoSEQ multiplex PCR, yet TCRdb's version contains in-frame clones alone and is incomplete. Seen here are about 98,000 clones, around two fifths observed once, and the top ten hold 0.79%. This receptor was identified in a human donor with alopecia areata. Material: CD4+ T cells sorted from blood.

The CDR3 nucleotides read TGTGCCAGCAGTTTAGGCTCAGAAGAGACCCAGTACTTC. Its translation is CASSLGSEETQYF. The chain uses TRBV28 and TRBJ2-5; D call uncertain. The CDR3 loop spans 13 amino acids. V lost 2 bases to trimming and J lost 3 bases, with 7 bases between them. CDR1 is MDHEN, CDR2 SYDVKM, per germline.